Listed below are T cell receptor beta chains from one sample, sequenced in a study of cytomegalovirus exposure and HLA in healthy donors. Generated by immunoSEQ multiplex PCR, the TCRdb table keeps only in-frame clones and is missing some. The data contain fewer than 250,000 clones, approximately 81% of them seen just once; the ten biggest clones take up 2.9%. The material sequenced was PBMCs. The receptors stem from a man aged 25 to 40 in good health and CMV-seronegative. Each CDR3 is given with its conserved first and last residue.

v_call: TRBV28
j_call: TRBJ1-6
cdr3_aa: CASSFKGSGRGRNSPLHF

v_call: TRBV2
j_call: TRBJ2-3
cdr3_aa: CASRDRAIRADTQYF

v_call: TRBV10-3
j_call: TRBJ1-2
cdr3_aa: CAMARGFDGYTF

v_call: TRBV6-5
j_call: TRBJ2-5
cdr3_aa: CASSYNEQAFQETQYF

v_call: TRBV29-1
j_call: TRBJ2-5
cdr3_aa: CSVGSGGRETQYF

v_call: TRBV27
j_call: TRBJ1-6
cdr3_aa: CASSGRGNSPLHF

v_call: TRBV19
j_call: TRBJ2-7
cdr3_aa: CASSTHRFSYEQYF

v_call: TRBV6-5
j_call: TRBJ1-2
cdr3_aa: CASSSDNRYTF

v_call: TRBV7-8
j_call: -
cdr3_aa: CASSAKTGLSGEQYF

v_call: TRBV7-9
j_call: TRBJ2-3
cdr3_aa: CASSFGVTDTQYF

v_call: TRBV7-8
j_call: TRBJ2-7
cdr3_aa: CASSLGRPGGVSEQYF

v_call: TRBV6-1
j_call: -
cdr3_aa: CASTKQGLSYEQYF

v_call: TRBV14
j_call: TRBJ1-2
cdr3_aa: CASSFQTGANYGYTF

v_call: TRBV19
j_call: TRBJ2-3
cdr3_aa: CASSSSRLAGVGTDTQYF

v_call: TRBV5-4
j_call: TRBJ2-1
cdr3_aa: CASSFRGSSYNEQFF

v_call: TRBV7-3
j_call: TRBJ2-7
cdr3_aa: CASSLMEGYEQYF

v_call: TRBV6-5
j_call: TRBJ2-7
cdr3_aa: CASSYLPTSRYEQYF